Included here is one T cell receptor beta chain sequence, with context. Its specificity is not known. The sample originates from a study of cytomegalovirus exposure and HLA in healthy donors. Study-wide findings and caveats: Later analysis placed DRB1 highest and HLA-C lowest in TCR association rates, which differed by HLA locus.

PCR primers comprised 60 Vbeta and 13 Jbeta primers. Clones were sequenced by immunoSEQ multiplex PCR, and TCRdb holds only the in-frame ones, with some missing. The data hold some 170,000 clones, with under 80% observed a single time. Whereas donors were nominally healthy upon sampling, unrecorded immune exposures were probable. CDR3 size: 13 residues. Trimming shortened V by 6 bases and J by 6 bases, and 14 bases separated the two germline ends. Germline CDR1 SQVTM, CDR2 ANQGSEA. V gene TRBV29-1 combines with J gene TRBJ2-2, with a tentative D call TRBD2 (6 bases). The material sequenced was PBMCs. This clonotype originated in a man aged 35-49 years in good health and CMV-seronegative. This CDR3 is CSVCTGGAGELFF. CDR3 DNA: TGCAGCGTATGTACAGGAGGGGCCGGGGAGCTGTTTTTT.